This TCR beta chain came from a study of cytomegalovirus exposure and HLA in healthy donors. PCR primers comprised 60 Vbeta and 13 Jbeta primers. TCRdb's copy holds only in-frame clones and misses some; the assay was immunoSEQ multiplex PCR. Of 150,000 or so clones in the sample, more than 80% are singletons; the top ten hold 4.9%. Per the germline V gene, CDR1 is ENHRY and CDR2 is SYGVKD. CDR3 size: 17 residues. Trimming pared 3 bases from V and 0 bases from J, leaving 18 bases between. The study's findings and limits: TCR beta V- and J-gene trimming was later associated with a missense DCLRE1C variant. The authors enumerated roughly 160 TCR beta chains as linked to cytomegalovirus. It was likely that a cluster of highly shared sequence variants was a sequencing artifact.

Donors counted as nominally healthy when sampled, yet unrecorded immune exposures were likely. A remark on this clone: Its antigen is unidentified.

The TCR comes from a woman under 30 in good health and CMV-seropositive. The sequenced sample was PBMCs. The chain has TRBV10-3 and TRBJ2-7, with a possible D match to TRBD1 (6 bases). CDR3 loop: CAISDSGGRTASYEQYF. CDR3 coding DNA: TGTGCCATCAGTGACTCGGGTGGTCGGACAGCCTCCTACGAGCAGTACTTC.